This is a list of T cell receptor beta chains from one sample in a study of T cell responses to AZD1222 COVID-19 vaccine. The assay was immunoSEQ multiplex PCR, and TCRdb's table has in-frame clones only and misses some. This sample has roughly 110,000 clones; around 90% occur once, and the top ten carry less than 7.5%. The material sequenced was peripheral blood, taken 28 days after the second AZD1222 dose. These receptors were collected from an adult who received the AZD1222 COVID-19 vaccine. Each CDR3 is given with its conserved first and last residue. The D gene is left open where the match is weak. Clone size is shown for a subset of rows, as once, few, many or a class of expanded clone.

few,TRBJ1-3,-,TRBV20-1,TGCAGTGCTAGCGCTGGAAACACCATATATTTT,CSASAGNTIYF
-,TRBJ1-3,-,TRBV7-2,TGTGCCAGCAGCGCTGGCCAGGGGAAAGCAGGAAACACCATATATTTT,CASSAGQGKAGNTIYF
-,TRBJ2-7,-,TRBV27,TGTGCCAGCAGTCCGTTTGGGGGGCACTACGAGCAGTACTTC,CASSPFGGHYEQYF
few,TRBJ1-2,TRBD1,TRBV6-5,TGTGCCAGCAGTTACTCCGGGACAGGGATTGGCTACACCTTC,CASSYSGTGIGYTF
-,TRBJ1-5,-,TRBV18,TGTGCCAGCTCACATGCTCCAGGGGGCAATCAGCCCCAGCATTTT,CASSHAPGGNQPQHF
-,TRBJ2-3,TRBD2,TRBV28,TGTGCCAGCAGTTCTCTGGGAGGGCGGGGGGCTTCAGATACGCAGTATTTT,CASSSLGGRGASDTQYF
-,TRBJ1-4,-,TRBV5-1,TGCGCCAGCAGCCCCCGGGGTACGAATGAAAAACTGTTTTTT,CASSPRGTNEKLFF
-,TRBJ2-3,-,TRBV3-1/TRBV3-2,TGTGCCAGCAGCCCGACCTTCGGGACAGATACGCAGTATTTT,CASSPTFGTDTQYF
-,TRBJ1-1,-,TRBV11-2,TGTGCCAGCAGCTCCCCAAGGGGGGTGTGGACTGAAGCTTTCTTT,CASSSPRGVWTEAFF
-,TRBJ2-2,TRBD2,TRBV28,TGTGCCAGCAGGTGGCTAGCGGGAAACGGGGAGCTGTTTTTT,CASRWLAGNGELFF
-,TRBJ1-5,-,TRBV27,TGTGCCAGCAGTCCCCGGACCACCCCTATAAGCAATCAGCCCCAGCATTTT,CASSPRTTPISNQPQHF
-,TRBJ1-2,-,TRBV5-1,TGCGCCAGCAGCTCGGGCGGGGGCCGCGACGGCTATGGCTACACCTTC,CASSSGGGRDGYGYTF
-,TRBJ1-1,-,TRBV4-1,TGCGCCAGCAGCCCGGTACACCTCTTGGAGAACACTGAAGCTTTCTTT,CASSPVHLLENTEAFF
-,TRBJ2-3,-,TRBV15,TGTGCCACCAGCAGGAAGGGGGAAAGCACAGATACGCAGTATTTT,CATSRKGESTDTQYF